This TCR beta chain came from a study of T cell changes during pregnancy in multiple sclerosis. The assay was immunoSEQ multiplex PCR, and TCRdb's table has in-frame clones only and misses some. The sample gives under 40,000 clones, about nine tenths of which show up once; approximately 4.1% is in the top ten. Germline CDR1 SGHTA, CDR2 FQGNSA. V was pared by 5 bases and J by 2 bases, with 6 bases of the junction left unmatched. The CDR3 has 16 residues. This sample comprised CD8+ T cells from peripheral blood mononuclear cells, obtained after pregnancy. The rearrangement joins TRBV7-2 to TRBJ2-3, with 11 bases that match TRBD2. The clonotype comes from a female donor with multiple sclerosis, enrolled in a pregnancy study. The CDR3 reads CASSPPSGGPTDTQYF. The CDR3 coding sequence is TGTGCCAGCAGCCCCCCTAGCGGGGGGCCCACAGATACGCAGTATTTT.